The clone carrying this T cell receptor beta chain was seen at least ten times. Its specificity is unknown. Quantitative barcoded 5'-RACE was used to prepare TCR beta libraries. TCRdb independently ran MiXCR on the 5' RACE reads; one entry per CDR3 protein. The sample gives 130,000 or so distinct CDR3 sequences, around 7% of which show up once; 12% is in the top ten. This entry belongs to a study of CD8 T cells in ankylosing spondylitis. Study-level results: Among TCR beta sequences, a motif of fewer than 10 highly homologous variants appeared characteristic of ankylosing spondylitis blood. Clones linked with disease were CD8+ and fairly uncommon in the peripheral blood. Within matched ankylosing spondylitis synovial fluid, disease-linked clones were reportedly significantly enriched.

This TCR was recovered from a male donor with ankylosing spondylitis or in good health (not recorded which). Sequenced input: blood, either unsorted or a sorted T cell fraction (not recorded which).

CDR3 sequence reads: CSARVLQGAADTEAFF. CDR3 nucleotide sequence: TGCAGTGCTAGAGTCTTGCAGGGGGCTGCTGACACTGAAGCTTTCTTT. This chain uses TRBV20-1 with TRBJ1-1, with 8 bases that match TRBD1. Germline CDR1 is DFQATT and CDR2 is SNEGSKA (reference sequence). Trimming took 1 base from V and 3 from J; bases not matched to a gene: 10. This CDR3 comprises 16 residues.